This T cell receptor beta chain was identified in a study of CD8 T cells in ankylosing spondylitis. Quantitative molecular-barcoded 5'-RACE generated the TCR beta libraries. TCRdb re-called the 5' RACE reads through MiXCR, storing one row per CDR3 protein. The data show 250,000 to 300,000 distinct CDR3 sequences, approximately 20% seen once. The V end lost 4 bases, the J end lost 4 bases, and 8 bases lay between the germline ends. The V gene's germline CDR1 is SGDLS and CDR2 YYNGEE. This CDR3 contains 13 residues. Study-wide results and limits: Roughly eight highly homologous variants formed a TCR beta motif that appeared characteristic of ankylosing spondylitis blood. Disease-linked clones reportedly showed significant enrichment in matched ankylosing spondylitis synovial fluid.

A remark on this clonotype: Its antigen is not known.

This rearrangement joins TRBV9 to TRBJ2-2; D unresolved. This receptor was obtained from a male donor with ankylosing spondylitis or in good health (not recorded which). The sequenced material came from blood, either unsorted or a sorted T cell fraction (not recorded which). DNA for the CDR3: TGTGCCAGCAGCCGGCGGACCACCGGGGAGCTGTTTTTT. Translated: CASSRRTTGELFF.